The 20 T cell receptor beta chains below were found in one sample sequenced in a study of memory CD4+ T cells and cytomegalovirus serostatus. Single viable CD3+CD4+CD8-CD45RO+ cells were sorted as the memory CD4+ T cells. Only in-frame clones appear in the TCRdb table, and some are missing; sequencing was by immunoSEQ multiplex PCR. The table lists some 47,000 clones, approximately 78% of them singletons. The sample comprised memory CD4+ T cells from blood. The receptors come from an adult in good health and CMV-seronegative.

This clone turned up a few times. Here the CDR3 DNA reads TGTGCCAGCAGCCGAGGGAATCAGCCCCAGCATTTT. It translates to CASSRGNQPQHF. The J gene is TRBJ1-5, the V gene TRBV6-5; unclear D gene. Trimming took 6 bases from V and 4 from J, leaving 7 bases between them. CDR1 is MNHEY, CDR2 SVGAGI, per germline. This CDR3 has 12 amino acids.

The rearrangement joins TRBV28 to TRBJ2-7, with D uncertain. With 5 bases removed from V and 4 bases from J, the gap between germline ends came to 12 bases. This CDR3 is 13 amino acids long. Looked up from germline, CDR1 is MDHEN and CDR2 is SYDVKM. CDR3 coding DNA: TGTGCCAGCAGTCCCTCTCACAGTTACGAGCAGTACTTC. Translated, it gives CASSPSHSYEQYF.

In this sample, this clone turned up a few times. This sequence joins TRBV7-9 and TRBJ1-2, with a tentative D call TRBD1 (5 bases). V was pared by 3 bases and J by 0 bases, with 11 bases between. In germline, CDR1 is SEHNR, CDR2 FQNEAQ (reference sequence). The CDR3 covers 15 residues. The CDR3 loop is CASSFGHPSNYGYTF. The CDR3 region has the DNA TGTGCCAGCAGCTTTGGACACCCGTCTAACTATGGCTACACCTTC.

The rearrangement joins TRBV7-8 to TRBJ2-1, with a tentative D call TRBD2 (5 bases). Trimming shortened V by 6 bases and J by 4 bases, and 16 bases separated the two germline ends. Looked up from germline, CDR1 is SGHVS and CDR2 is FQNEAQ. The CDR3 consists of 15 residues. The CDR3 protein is CASRPGREAYNEQFF. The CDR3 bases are TGTGCCAGCAGACCGGGGAGAGAGGCATACAATGAGCAGTTCTTC.

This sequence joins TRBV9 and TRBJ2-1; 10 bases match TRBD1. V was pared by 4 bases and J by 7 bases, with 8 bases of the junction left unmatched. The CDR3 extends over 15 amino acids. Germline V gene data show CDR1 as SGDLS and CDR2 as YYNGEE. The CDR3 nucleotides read TGTGCCAGCAGCCAGACAGGGGGCAAGGTAAATGAGCAGTTCTTC. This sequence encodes CASSQTGGKVNEQFF.

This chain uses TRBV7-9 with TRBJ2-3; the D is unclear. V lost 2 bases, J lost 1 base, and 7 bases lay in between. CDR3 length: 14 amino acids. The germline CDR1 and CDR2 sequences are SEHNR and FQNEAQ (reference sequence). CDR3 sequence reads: CASSLSLGTDTQYF. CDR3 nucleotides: TGTGCCAGCAGCTTATCCCTCGGCACAGATACGCAGTATTTT.

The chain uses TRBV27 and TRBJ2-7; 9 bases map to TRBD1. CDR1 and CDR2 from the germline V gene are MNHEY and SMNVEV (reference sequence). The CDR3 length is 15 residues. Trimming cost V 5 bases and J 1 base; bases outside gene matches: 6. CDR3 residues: CASSPRQGESYEQYF. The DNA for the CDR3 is TGTGCCAGCAGTCCGAGACAGGGGGAGTCCTACGAGCAGTACTTC.

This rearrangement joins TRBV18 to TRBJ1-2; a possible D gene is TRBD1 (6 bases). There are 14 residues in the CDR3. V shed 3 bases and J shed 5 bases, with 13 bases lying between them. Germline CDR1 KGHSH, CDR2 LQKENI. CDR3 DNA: TGTGCCAGCTCACCGCTCGACAGGATTTATGGCTACACCTTC. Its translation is CASSPLDRIYGYTF.

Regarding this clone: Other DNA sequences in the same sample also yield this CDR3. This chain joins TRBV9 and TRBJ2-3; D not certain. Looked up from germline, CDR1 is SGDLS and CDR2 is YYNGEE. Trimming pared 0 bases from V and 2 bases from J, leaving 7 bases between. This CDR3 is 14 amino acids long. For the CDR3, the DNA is TGTGCCAGCAGCGTAGGACCGTCCACAGATACGCAGTATTTT. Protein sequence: CASSVGPSTDTQYF. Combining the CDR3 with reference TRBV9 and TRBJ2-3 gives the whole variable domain DSGVTQTPKHLITATGQRVTLRCSPRSGDLSVYWYQQSLDQGLQFLIQYYNGEERAKGNILERFSAQQFPDLHSELNLSSLELGDSALYFCASSVGPSTDTQYFGPGTRLTVL.

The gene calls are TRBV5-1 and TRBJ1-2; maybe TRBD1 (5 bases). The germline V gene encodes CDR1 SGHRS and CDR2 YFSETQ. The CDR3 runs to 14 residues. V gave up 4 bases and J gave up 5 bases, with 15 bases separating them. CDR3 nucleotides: TGCGCCAGCAGCCTGATGGACACTGCTTATGGCTACACCTTC. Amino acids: CASSLMDTAYGYTF.

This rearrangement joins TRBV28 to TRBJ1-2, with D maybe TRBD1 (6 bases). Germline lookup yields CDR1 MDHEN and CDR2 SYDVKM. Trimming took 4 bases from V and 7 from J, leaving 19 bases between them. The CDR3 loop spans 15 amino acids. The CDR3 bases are TGTGCCAGCAGTTCGGGACAAGGCCCTTTTTCTGGCTACACCTTC. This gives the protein CASSSGQGPFSGYTF.

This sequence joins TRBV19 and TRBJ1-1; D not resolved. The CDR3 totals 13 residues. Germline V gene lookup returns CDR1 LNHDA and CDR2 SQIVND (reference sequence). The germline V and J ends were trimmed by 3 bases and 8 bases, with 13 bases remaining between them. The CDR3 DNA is TGTGCCAGTAGTATTGGAAGGGATCGAGAAGCTTTCTTT. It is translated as CASSIGRDREAFF.

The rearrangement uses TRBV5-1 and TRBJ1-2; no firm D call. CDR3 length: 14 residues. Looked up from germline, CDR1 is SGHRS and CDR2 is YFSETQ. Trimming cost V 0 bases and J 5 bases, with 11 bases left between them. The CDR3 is CASSLAQVGYGYTF. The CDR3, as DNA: TGCGCCAGCAGCTTGGCCCAAGTAGGATATGGCTACACCTTC.

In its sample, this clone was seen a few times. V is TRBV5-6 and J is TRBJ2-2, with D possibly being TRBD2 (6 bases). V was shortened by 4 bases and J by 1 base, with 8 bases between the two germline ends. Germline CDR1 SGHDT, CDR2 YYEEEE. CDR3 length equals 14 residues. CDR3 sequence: CASSKGLNTGELFF. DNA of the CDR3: TGTGCCAGCAGCAAGGGACTGAACACCGGGGAGCTGTTTTTT.

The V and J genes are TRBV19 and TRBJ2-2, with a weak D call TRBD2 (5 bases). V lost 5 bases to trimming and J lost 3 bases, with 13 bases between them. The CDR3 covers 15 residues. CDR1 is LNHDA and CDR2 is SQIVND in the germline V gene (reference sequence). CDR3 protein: CASSSKAAYTGELFF. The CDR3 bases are TGTGCCAGTAGTTCGAAAGCGGCGTACACCGGGGAGCTGTTTTTT.

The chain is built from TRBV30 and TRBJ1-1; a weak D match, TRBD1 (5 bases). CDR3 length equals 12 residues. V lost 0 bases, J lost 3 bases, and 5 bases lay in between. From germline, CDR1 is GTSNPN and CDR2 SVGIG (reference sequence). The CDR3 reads CAWSVGDTEAFF. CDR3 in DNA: TGTGCCTGGAGTGTGGGGGACACTGAAGCTTTCTTT. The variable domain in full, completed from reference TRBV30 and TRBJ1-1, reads SQTIHQWPATLVQPVGSPLSLECTVEGTSNPNLYWYRQAAGRGLQLLFYSVGIGQISSEVPQNLSASRPQDRQFILSSKKLLLSDSGFYLCAWSVGDTEAFFGQGTRLTVV.

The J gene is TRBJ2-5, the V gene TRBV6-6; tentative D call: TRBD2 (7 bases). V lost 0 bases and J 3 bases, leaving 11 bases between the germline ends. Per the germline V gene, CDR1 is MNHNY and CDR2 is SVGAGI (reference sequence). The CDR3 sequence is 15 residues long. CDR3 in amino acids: CASSYSQGREETQYF. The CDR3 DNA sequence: TGTGCCAGCAGTTACTCCCAGGGGAGGGAAGAGACCCAGTACTTC.

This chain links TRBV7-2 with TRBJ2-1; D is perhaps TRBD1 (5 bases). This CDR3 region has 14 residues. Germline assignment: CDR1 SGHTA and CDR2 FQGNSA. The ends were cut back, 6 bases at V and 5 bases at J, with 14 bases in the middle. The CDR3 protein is CASRPGWGHNEQFF. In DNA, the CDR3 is TGTGCCAGCAGACCAGGGTGGGGTCACAATGAGCAGTTCTTC.

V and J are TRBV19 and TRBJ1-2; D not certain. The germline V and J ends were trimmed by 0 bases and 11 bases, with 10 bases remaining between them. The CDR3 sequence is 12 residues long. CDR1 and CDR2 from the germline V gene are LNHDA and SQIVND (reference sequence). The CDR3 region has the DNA TGTGCCAGTAGTATAGATCGAGGCAGGTACACCTTC. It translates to CASSIDRGRYTF.

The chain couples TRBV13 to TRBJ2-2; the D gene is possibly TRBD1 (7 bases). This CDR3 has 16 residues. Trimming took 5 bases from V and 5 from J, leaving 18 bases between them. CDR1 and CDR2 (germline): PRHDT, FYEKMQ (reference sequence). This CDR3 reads CASSQTPPGGTGELFF. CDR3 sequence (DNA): TGTGCCAGCAGCCAAACCCCCCCAGGGGGGACCGGGGAGCTGTTTTTT. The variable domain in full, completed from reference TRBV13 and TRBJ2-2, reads AAGVIQSPRHLIKEKRETATLKCYPIPRHDTVYWYQQGPGQDPQFLISFYEKMQSDKGSIPDRFSAQQFSDYHSELNMSSLELGDSALYFCASSQTPPGGTGELFFGEGSRLTVL.